A single sample is the source of the 14 T cell receptor beta chains below, sequenced in a study of shared clonotypes between healthy human individuals. Produced via immunoSEQ multiplex PCR; TCRdb's table is partial and in-frame only. This sample has 550,000 to 650,000 clones; about 96% occur once, and the top ten carry roughly 0.12%. CD45RO-negative, CCR7-positively selected cells formed the naive CD8 fraction, excluding terminally differentiated effector memory CD45RA+ cells. Sequenced sample: naive CD8+ T cells sorted from blood. The receptors were gathered from a woman younger than 45 in good health.

The chain combines TRBV28 with TRBJ2-3, with TRBD2 identical over 11 bases. V gave up 2 bases and J gave up 10 bases; unmatched junction bases: 29. The CDR3 covers 22 residues. In germline, CDR1 is MDHEN, CDR2 SYDVKM. CDR3: CASSLVPPFPGLAEALNPAQYF. The CDR3 DNA reads TGTGCCAGCAGTTTAGTCCCTCCCTTTCCGGGACTAGCGGAAGCCCTGAACCCGGCGCAGTATTTT.

The V gene is TRBV28, the J gene TRBJ1-1; no clear D. Trimming removed 4 bases from V and 1 base from J, with 13 bases in between. CDR3 length: 15 residues. Germline V gene data show CDR1 as MDHEN and CDR2 as SYDVKM. The CDR3: CASSSPPWENTEAFF. The CDR3 DNA follows: TGTGCCAGCAGTTCACCTCCGTGGGAGAACACTGAAGCTTTCTTT.

The rearrangement joins TRBV27 to TRBJ2-7; a weak D match, TRBD1 (6 bases). The germline V gene has CDR1 MNHEY and CDR2 SMNVEV (reference sequence). The V end was cut by 6 bases, the J end by 0 bases, with 12 bases between. The CDR3 is 14 residues long. CDR3 loop: CASRIQGSSYEQYF. The CDR3, as DNA: TGTGCCAGCAGAATTCAGGGGTCCTCCTACGAGCAGTACTTC.

This clone was seen a few times. The V call is TRBV19, the J call TRBJ2-3; D unclear. V dropped 4 bases and J dropped 4 bases, with 9 bases sitting between them. This CDR3 spans 13 amino acids. Germline assignment: CDR1 LNHDA and CDR2 SQIVND (reference sequence). The CDR3 DNA follows: TGTGCCAGTAGTAGATGGACCGCAGATACGCAGTATTTT. Translated, it gives CASSRWTADTQYF.

This sequence joins TRBV27 and TRBJ2-2, with TRBD1 matching 8 bases. V shed 5 bases, J shed 3 bases, and the junction held 8 bases outside the gene matches. The CDR3 contains 16 residues. The germline V gene encodes CDR1 MNHEY and CDR2 SMNVEV (reference sequence). In DNA, the CDR3 is TGTGCCAGCAGTCCTCGGACAGGGACCTACACCGGGGAGCTGTTTTTT. Translation gives CASSPRTGTYTGELFF.

The rearrangement links TRBV30 to TRBJ2-3; TRBD1 matches 7 bases. The V segment lost 4 bases and the J segment 9 bases; nucleotides outside the gene matches: 25. The CDR3 covers 18 residues. The germline V gene has CDR1 GTSNPN and CDR2 SVGIG (reference sequence). The CDR3 bases are TGTGCCTGGAAGACGGTGGCAGGGGGAGCTTTTACCGGGATAACGCAGTATTTT. It translates to CAWKTVAGGAFTGITQYF.

Concerning this clone itself: Additional DNA sequences in this sample encode the identical CDR3. The J gene is TRBJ2-1, the V gene TRBV27; TRBD2 might be the D (6 bases). There are 16 residues in the CDR3. Trimming removed 0 bases at V and 0 bases at J, with 9 bases between. Looked up from germline, CDR1 is MNHEY and CDR2 is SMNVEV (reference sequence). The CDR3 DNA reads TGTGCCAGCAGTTTATCTGGAGGGAGCTCCTACAATGAGCAGTTCTTC. Encoded protein: CASSLSGGSSYNEQFF.

The chain couples TRBV7-9 to TRBJ2-5; 8 nucleotides line up with TRBD1. This CDR3 comprises 14 residues. V shed 4 bases and J 5 bases; nucleotides not matched to a gene: 6. Germline values: CDR1 SEHNR, CDR2 FQNEAQ (reference sequence). Written as DNA, the CDR3 is TGTGCCAGCAGCTCGACAGGGGATCGGGAGACCCAGTACTTC. It encodes CASSSTGDRETQYF.

This chain connects TRBV7-6 to TRBJ2-5; D unresolved. Germline CDR1 reads SGHVS; CDR2 reads FNYEAQ. Trimming stripped 2 bases from V and 1 base from J, with 5 bases between. The CDR3 runs to 13 residues. The DNA for the CDR3 is TGTGCCAGCAGCTTATATCTCCAAGAGACCCAGTACTTC. Its translation is CASSLYLQETQYF.

The J gene is TRBJ1-1, the V gene TRBV9, with no clear D. The CDR3 runs 17 residues. Deletions cut 3 bases from V and 1 base from J, with 19 bases between. Germline assignment: CDR1 SGDLS and CDR2 YYNGEE. CDR3 sequence: CASSASGSLGPNTEAFF. As DNA, the CDR3 is TGTGCCAGCAGCGCAAGTGGGTCCCTCGGACCGAACACTGAAGCTTTCTTT. Together with reference TRBV9 and TRBJ1-1, the CDR3 gives the full variable domain: DSGVTQTPKHLITATGQRVTLRCSPRSGDLSVYWYQQSLDQGLQFLIQYYNGEERAKGNILERFSAQQFPDLHSELNLSSLELGDSALYFCASSASGSLGPNTEAFFGQGTRLTVV.

Remarks on this clone: This CDR3 is also generated by other DNA sequences in the sample. The V and J genes are TRBV9 and TRBJ2-3; the match to TRBD2 covers 8 bases. From germline, CDR1 is SGDLS and CDR2 YYNGEE. The junction had 1 base not matched to a gene; V was cut back by 0 bases and J by 1 base. There are 15 residues in the CDR3. As DNA, the CDR3 is TGTGCCAGCAGCGTAGACGGGAGGGGCACAGATACGCAGTATTTT. Translating it yields CASSVDGRGTDTQYF.

The chain is built from TRBV27 and TRBJ2-7, with 8 bases identical to TRBD2. The V segment lost 3 bases and the J segment 2 bases; nucleotides outside the gene matches: 6. Germline V gene sequence: CDR1 MNHEY, CDR2 SMNVEV (reference sequence). There are 15 residues in the CDR3. CDR3 sequence (DNA): TGTGCCAGCAGTTTTGGAGGACTAGCCCCCTACGAGCAGTACTTC. Its protein is CASSFGGLAPYEQYF.

The V call is TRBV27, the J call TRBJ2-2; 8 nucleotides match TRBD2. J gave up 1 base and V 5 bases, and 9 bases lay outside the gene matches. Germline CDR1 and CDR2: MNHEY and SMNVEV (reference sequence). The CDR3 runs to 17 residues. CDR3 coding DNA: TGTGCCAGCAGTCCCCACGTAGCGGGACGGAACACCGGGGAGCTGTTTTTT. Its protein is CASSPHVAGRNTGELFF.

The chain combines TRBV5-1 with TRBJ2-3; a weak D match, TRBD1 (5 bases). This CDR3 is 15 amino acids long. Germline CDR1 and CDR2: SGHRS and YFSETQ. Trimming shortened V by 3 bases and J by 2 bases, and 13 bases separated the two germline ends. The CDR3 region is CASSYRQYPTDTQYF. The DNA of the CDR3 is TGCGCCAGCAGCTATCGACAGTACCCCACAGATACGCAGTATTTT. Combining the CDR3 with reference TRBV5-1 and TRBJ2-3 gives the whole variable domain KAGVTQTPRYLIKTRGQQVTLSCSPISGHRSVSWYQQTPGQGLQFLFEYFSETQRNKGNFPGRFSGRQFSNSRSEMNVSTLELGDSALYLCASSYRQYPTDTQYFGPGTRLTVL.